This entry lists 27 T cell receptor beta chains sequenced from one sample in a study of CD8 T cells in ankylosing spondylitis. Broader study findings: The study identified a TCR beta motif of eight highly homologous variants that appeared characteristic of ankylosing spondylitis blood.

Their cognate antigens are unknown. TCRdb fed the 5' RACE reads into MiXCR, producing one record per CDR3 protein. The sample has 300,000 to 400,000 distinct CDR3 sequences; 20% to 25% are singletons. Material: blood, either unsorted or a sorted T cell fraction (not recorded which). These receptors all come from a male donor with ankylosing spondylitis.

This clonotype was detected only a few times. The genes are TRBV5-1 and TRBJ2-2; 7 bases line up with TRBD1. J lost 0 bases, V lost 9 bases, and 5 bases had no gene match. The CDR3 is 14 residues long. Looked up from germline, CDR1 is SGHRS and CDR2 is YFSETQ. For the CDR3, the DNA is TGCGCCATACGACAGGGAGCGAACACCGGGGAGCTGTTTTTT. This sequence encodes CAIRQGANTGELFF.

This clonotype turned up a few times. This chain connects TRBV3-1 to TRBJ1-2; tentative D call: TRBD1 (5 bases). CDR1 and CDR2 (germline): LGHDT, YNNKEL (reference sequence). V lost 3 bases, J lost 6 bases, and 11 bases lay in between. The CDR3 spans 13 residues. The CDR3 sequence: CASSHGGTDGYTF. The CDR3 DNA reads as TGTGCCAGCAGCCACGGCGGGACTGATGGCTACACCTTC.

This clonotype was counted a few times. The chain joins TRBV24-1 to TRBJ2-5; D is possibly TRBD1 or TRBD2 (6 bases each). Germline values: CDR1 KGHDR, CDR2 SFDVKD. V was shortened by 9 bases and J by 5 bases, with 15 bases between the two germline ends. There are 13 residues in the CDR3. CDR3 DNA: TGTGCCACCGGCAGAGGGGGAGGCGAGACCCAGTACTTC. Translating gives CATGRGGGETQYF.

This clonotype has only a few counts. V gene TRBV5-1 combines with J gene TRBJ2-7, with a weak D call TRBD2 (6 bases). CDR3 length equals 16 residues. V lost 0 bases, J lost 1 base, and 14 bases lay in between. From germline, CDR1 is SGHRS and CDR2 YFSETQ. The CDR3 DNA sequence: TGCGCCAGCAGCTTGGCAGTTAGCGGAGGATCCTACGAGCAGTACTTC. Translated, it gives CASSLAVSGGSYEQYF.

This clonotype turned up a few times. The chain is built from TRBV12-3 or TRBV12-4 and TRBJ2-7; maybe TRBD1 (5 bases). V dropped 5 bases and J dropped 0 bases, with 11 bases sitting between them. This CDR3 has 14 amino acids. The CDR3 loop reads CASSLTGISYEQYF. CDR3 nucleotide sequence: TGTGCCAGCAGTCTTACAGGCATCTCCTACGAGCAGTACTTC.

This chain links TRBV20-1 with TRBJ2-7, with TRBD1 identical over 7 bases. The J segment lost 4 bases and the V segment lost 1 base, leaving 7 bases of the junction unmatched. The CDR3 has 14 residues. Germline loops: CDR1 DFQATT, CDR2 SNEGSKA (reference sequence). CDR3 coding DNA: TGCAGTGCTAGAGCCCCGGACAGGCTTTACGAGCAGTACTTC. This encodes CSARAPDRLYEQYF.

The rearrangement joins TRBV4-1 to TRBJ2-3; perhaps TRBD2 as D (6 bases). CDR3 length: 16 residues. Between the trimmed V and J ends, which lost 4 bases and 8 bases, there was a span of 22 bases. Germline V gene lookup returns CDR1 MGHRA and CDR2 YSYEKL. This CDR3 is CASSPAGQDNLGTQYF. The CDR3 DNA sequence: TGCGCCAGCAGCCCTGCGGGGCAGGACAACTTGGGTACGCAGTATTTT.

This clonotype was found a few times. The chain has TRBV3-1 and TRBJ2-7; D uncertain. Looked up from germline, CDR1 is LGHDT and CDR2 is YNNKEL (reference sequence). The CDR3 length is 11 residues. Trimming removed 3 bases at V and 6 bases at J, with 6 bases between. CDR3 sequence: CASSQGTEQYF. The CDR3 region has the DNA TGTGCCAGCAGCCAGGGAACCGAGCAGTACTTC.

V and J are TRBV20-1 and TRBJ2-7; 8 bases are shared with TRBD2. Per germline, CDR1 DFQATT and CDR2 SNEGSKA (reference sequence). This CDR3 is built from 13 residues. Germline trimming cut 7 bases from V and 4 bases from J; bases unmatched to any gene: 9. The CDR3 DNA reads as TGCAGTGTCTACAGGACTAGCTCTTACGAGCAGTACTTC. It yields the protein CSVYRTSSYEQYF.

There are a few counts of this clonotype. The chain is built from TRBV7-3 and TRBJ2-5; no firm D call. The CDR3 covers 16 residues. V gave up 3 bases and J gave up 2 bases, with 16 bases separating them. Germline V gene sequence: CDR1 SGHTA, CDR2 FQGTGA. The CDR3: CASSFNDITGQETQYF. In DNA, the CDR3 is TGTGCCAGCAGCTTCAACGATATTACCGGGCAAGAGACCCAGTACTTC.

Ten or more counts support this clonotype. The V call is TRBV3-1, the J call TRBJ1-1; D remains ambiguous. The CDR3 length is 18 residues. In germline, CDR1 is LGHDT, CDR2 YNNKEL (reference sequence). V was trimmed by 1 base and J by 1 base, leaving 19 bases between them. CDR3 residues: CASSQVGAPRGGNTEAFF. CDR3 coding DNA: TGTGCCAGCAGCCAAGTAGGAGCCCCACGGGGAGGGAACACTGAAGCTTTCTTT. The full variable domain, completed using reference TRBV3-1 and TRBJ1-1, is DTAVSQTPKYLVTQMGNDKSIKCEQNLGHDTMYWYKQDSKKFLKIMFSYNNKELIINETVPNRFSPKSPDKAHLNLHINSLELGDSAVYFCASSQVGAPRGGNTEAFFGQGTRLTVV.

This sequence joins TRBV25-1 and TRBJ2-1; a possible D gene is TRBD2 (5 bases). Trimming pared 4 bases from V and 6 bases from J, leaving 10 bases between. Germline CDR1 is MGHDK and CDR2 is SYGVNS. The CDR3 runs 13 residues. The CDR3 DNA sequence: TGTGCCAGCAGTGTTTTGGCGGGCAATGAGCAGTTCTTC. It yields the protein CASSVLAGNEQFF.

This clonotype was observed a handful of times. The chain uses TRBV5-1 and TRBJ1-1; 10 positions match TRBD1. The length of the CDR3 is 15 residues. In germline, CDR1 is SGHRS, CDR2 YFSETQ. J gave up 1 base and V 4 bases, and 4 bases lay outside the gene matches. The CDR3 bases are TGCGCCAGCAGCCCTGACAGGGGGCGGAACACTGAAGCTTTCTTT. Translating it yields CASSPDRGRNTEAFF.

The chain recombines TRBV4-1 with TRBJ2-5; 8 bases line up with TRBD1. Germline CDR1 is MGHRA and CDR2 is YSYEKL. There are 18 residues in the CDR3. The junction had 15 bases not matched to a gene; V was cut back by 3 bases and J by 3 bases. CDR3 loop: CASSHPLDREASKETQYF. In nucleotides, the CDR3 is TGCGCCAGCAGCCACCCACTGGACAGGGAGGCGTCCAAAGAGACCCAGTACTTC.

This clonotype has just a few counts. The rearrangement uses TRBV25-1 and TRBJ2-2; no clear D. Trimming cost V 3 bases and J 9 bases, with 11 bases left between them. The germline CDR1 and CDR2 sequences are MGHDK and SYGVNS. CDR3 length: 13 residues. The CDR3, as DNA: TGTGCCAGCAGTGACCTAGACCGGAGGGAGCTGTTTTTT. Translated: CASSDLDRRELFF.

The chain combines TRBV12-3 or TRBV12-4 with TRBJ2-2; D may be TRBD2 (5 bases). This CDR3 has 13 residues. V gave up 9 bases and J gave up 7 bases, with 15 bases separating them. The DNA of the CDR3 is TGTGCCAGTGGATCGGCGGGCCACGGGGAGCTGTTTTTT. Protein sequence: CASGSAGHGELFF.

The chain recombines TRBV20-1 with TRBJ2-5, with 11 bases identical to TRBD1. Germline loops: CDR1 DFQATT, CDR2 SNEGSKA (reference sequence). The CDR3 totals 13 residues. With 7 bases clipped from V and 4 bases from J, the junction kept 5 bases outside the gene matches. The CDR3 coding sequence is TGCAGTGTCCCGGGACAGGGGGTAGAGACCCAGTACTTC. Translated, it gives CSVPGQGVETQYF.

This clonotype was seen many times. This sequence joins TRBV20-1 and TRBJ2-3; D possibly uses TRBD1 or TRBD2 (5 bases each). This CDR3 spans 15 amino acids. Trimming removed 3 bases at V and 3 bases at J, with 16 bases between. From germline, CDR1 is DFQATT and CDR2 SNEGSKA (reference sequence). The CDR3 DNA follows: TGCAGTGCTAGTGGATCGTTGGGGGTGACAGATACGCAGTATTTT. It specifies CSASGSLGVTDTQYF.

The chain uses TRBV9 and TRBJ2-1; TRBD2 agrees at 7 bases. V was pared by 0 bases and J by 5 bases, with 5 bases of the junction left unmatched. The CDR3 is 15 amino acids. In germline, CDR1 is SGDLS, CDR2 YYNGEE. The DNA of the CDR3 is TGTGCCAGCAGCGTAGTGGCTAGCGGCAACAATGAGCAGTTCTTC. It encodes CASSVVASGNNEQFF.

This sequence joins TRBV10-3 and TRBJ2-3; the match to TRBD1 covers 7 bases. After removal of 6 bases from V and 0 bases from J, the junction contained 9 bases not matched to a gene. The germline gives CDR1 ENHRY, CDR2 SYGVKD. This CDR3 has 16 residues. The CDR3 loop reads CAISQRGQASTDTQYF. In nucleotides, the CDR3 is TGTGCCATCAGCCAGCGAGGACAGGCGAGCACAGATACGCAGTATTTT.

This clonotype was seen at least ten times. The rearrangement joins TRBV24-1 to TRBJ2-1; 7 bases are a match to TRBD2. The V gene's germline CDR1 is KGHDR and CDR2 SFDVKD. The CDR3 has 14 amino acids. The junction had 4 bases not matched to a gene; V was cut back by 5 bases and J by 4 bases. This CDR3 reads CATSAPSGYNEQFF. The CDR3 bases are TGTGCCACCAGTGCGCCTAGCGGATACAATGAGCAGTTCTTC.

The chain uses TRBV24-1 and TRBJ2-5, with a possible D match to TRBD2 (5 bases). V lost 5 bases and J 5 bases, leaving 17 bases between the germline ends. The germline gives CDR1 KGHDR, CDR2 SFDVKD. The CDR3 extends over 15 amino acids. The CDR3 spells CATSVYHIGGETQYF. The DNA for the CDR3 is TGTGCCACCAGTGTCTACCACATTGGAGGCGAGACCCAGTACTTC.

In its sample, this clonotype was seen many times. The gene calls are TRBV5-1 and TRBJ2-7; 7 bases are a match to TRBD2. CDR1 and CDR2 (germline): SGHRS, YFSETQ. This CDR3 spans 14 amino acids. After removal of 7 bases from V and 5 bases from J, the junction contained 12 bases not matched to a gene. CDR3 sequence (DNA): TGCGCCAGCTCCCCCGGGGAGGGTTTCGACGAGCAGTACTTC. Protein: CASSPGEGFDEQYF.

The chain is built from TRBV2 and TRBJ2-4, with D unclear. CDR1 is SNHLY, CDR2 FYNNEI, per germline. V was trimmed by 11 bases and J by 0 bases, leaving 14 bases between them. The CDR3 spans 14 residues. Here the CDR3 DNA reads TGTGCCTCGGGTGAGGAGAGAGCCAAAAACATTCAGTACTTC. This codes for CASGEERAKNIQYF. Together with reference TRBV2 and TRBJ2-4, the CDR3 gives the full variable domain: EPEVTQTPSHQVTQMGQEVILRCVPISNHLYFYWYRQILGQKVEFLVSFYNNEISEKSEIFDDQFSVERPDGSNFTLKIRSTKLEDSAMYFCASGEERAKNIQYFGAGTRLSVL.

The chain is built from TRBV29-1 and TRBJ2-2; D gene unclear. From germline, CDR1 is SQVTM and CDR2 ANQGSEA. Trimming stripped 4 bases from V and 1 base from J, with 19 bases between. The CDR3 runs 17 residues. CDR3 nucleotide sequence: TGCAGCGTTGGTCCTGGCGCGGCCGAATGGAACACCGGGGAGCTGTTTTTT. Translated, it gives CSVGPGAAEWNTGELFF.

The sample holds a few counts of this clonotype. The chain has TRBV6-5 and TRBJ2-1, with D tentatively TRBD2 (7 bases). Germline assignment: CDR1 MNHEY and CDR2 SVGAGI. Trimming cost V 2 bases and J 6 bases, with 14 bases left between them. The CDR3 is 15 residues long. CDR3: CASSYPEGGANEQFF. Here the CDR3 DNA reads TGTGCCAGCAGTTACCCAGAGGGGGGGGCCAATGAGCAGTTCTTC.

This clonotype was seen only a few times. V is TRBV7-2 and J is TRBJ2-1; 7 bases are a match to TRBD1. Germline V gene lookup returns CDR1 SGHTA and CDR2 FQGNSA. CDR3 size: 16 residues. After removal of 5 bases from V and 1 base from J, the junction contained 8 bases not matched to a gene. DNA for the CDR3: TGTGCCAGCAGCGCCAGGACAGGACTTTCCTACAATGAGCAGTTCTTC. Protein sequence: CASSARTGLSYNEQFF.